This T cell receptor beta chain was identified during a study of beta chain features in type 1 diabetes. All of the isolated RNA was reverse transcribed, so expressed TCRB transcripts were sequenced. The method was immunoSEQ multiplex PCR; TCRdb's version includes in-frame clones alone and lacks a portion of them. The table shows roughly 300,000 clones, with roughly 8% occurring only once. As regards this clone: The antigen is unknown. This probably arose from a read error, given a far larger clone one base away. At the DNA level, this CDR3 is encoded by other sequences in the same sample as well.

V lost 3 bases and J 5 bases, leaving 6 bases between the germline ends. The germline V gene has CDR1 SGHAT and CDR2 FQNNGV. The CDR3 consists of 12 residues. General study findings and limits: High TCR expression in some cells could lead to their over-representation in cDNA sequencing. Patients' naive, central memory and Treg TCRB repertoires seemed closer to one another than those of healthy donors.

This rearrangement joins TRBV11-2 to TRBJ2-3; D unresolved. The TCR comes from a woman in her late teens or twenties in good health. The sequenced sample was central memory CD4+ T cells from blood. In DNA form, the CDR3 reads TGTGCCAGCAGCTTTTTAAGAGATACGCAGTATTTT. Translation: CASSFLRDTQYF.